This TCR beta chain was retrieved from a study of blood T cell repertoires in COVID-19. Study as a whole: Donors in the United States, Italy and Spain gave samples during acute or convalescent COVID-19.

CDR1 is MDHEN, CDR2 SYDVKM, per germline. J was trimmed by 5 bases and V by 4 bases; bases with no gene match: 6. CDR3 length: 14 amino acids. Sequenced by immunoSEQ multiplex PCR; TCRdb stores in-frame clones only, minus some. The sample records approximately 52,000 clones, around 90% being singletons. This chain joins TRBV28 and TRBJ2-7; TRBD1 aligns across 9 bases. Sequencing used peripheral blood. The receptor was isolated from a human donor with active COVID-19. The donor label of this sample is uncertain. The CDR3: CASSSRDRAHEQYF. CDR3 in DNA: TGTGCCAGCAGTTCCCGGGACAGGGCCCACGAGCAGTACTTC. Using reference TRBV28 and TRBJ2-7 for the parts outside the CDR3, the full variable domain is DVKVTQSSRYLVKRTGEKVFLECVQDMDHENMFWYRQDPGLGLRLIYFSYDVKMKEKGDIPEGYSVSREKKERFSLILESASTNQTSMYLCASSSRDRAHEQYFGPGTRLTVT.